The sequence of this T cell receptor beta chain was determined in a study of early T cells in non-severe SARS-CoV-2 infection. In the study overall: Investigators sequenced bulk RNA drawn from unsorted whole blood, and chains remained unpaired. General observations from the study: There was a bias toward anti-spike CD8 responses in VDJdb matching, which missed private and CD4 specificities.

Molecules of cDNA were individually given unique molecular identifiers that were attached to them. TCRdb reanalysed the 5' RACE reads using MiXCR and keeps one entry per CDR3 protein. The data hold more than 95,000 distinct CDR3 sequences, with 15% observed a single time. This clonotype occurred a few times. What it binds is unknown. The CDR3 is 12 amino acids. V gave up 3 bases and J gave up 11 bases; unmatched junction bases: 5. Germline V gives CDR1 SGHAT, CDR2 FQNNGV. This receptor was identified in an adult who was a healthcare worker with PCR-confirmed SARS-CoV-2 infection or an uninfected control (not recorded which). Sequencing used whole blood. V and J are TRBV11-2 and TRBJ1-1; 8 bases map to TRBD1. CDR3 DNA sequence: TGTGCCAGCAGCTTGATCCGGGACAGGGCTTTCTTT. Residues: CASSLIRDRAFF.